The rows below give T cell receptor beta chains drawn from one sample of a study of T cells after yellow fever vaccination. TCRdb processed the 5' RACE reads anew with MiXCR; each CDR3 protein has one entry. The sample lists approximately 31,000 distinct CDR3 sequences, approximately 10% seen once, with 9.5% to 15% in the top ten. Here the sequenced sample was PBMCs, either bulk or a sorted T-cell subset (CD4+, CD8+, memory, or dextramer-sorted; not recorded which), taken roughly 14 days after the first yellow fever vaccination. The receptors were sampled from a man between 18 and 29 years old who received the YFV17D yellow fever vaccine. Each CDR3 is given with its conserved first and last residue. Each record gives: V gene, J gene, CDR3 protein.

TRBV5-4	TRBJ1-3	CASSRNHPSGNTIYF
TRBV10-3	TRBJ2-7	CAISESGSEQYF
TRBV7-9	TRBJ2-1	CASSLARFGRNEQFF
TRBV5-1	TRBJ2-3	CASSGSAGMGTDTQYF
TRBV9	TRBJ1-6	CASSPRDRLNSPLHF
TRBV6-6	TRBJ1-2	CASCRTDNYGYTF
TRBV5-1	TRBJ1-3	CASSQGQGAGNTIYF
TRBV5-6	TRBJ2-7	CASSRNRNPVYEQYF
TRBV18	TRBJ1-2	CASSPRPGDGYTF
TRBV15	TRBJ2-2	CATSRGQVATGELFF
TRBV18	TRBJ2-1	CASSPSGLSYNEQFF
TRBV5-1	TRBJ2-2	CASSTTVGELFF
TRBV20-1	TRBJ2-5	CSASQRAQYF
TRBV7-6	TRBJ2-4	CASSFYGDTIQYF
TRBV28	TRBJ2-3	CASSPTGTGDTDTQYF
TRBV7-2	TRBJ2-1	CASSLASLGLAGGYNEQFF
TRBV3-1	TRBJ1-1	CASSPPNLYTEAFF
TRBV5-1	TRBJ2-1	CASSLGGGGWQFF
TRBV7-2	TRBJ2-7	CASSSPYEQYF
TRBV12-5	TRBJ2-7	CASGLEGFNEQYF
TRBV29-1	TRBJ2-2	CSVGFGGRELFF
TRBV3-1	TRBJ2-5	CASSPGGYQETQYF
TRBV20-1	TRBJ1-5	CSARDRTGGGHQPQHF
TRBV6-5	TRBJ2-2	CASRGYGELFF
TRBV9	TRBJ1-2	CASSSDSSPSDLNGYTF
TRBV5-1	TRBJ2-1	CASSLFSGLAGVTEQFF
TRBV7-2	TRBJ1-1	CASSLRSSPTEAFF
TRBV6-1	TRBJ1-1	CASRADRMSMNTEAFF
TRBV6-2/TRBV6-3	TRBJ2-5	CASSYGGFQETQYF
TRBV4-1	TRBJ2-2	CASSRGQTTGELFF
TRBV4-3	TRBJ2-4	CASSQDEASGGLAKNIQYF
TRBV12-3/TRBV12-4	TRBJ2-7	CASSSNRRDRGSHEQYF
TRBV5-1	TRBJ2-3	CASSPDRTDTQYF
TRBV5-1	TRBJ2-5	CASSVTGGQETQYF
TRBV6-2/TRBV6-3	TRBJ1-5	CASSWSHGTAYGQPQHF
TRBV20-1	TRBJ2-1	CSARAPGQGPYNEQFF
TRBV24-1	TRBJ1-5	CATSDSTGWDQPQHF